Given below is one TCR beta chain in context. Trimming took 10 bases from V and 9 from J; bases not matched to a gene: 9. Germline values: CDR1 LNHDA, CDR2 SQIVND (reference sequence). This CDR3 comprises 13 residues. This record belongs to a study of blood T cell repertoires in COVID-19. Across the study: T cells, B-cell-depleted T cells, or PBMCs provided the cDNA or gDNA that served as material.

The authors' processing: Reference gene primer amplification gave estimated nucleated cell counts. TCRdb's table, derived via immunoSEQ multiplex PCR, lists solely in-frame clones and lacks some. For V, J and clone size, that table is used; D and trimming come from the DNA. The sample shows about 82,000 clones, 85% to 90% of them seen only once. Recruitment covered about two dozen US areas and drew participants whose ages spanned about 18 to 95 years. This TCR was sampled from a woman aged 45-65 years with acute COVID-19. This chain connects TRBV19 to TRBJ2-1; TRBD2 matches at 10 bases. Source material: PBMCs or T cells enriched from blood (not recorded which). The CDR3 DNA reads as TGTGCCACCCTAGCGGGAGTACTAGGTGAGCAGTTCTTC. Protein: CATLAGVLGEQFF. The full variable domain, its missing parts supplied by reference TRBV19 and TRBJ2-1, is DGGITQSPKYLFRKEGQNVTLSCEQNLNHDAMYWYRQDPGQGLRLIYYSQIVNDFQKGDIAEGYSVSREKKESFPLTVTSAQKNPTAFYLCATLAGVLGEQFFGPGTRLTVL.